The clone carrying this T cell receptor beta chain has more than one count but fewer than ten. There are 17 residues in the CDR3. V was trimmed by 3 bases and J by 3 bases, leaving 17 bases between them. Germline CDR1 reads MGHRA; CDR2 reads YSYEKL. This specimen belongs to a study of T cell responses to AZD1222 COVID-19 vaccine. Data came from immunoSEQ multiplex PCR; TCRdb stores just in-frame clones and leaves some out. The sample holds 150,000 to 200,000 clones; under 95% are singletons and the top ten take approximately 4.8%. Analyses pooled second doses at about 4 or about 12 weeks. This receptor was obtained from an adult who received the AZD1222 COVID-19 vaccine. V usage is TRBV4-1 and J usage is TRBJ2-2; D is unresolved. Sequenced material: peripheral blood, taken 28 days after the second AZD1222 dose. DNA of the CDR3: TGCGCCAGCAGCCAGGCCCTAGGGATCCTCGACACCGGGGAGCTGTTTTTT. It yields the protein CASSQALGILDTGELFF.